What follows describes a single T cell receptor beta chain. Assay used: immunoSEQ multiplex PCR; TCRdb lists only in-frame clones, some missing. Of over 75,000 clones in the sample, 70% to 90% were seen once. The V end was cut by 1 base, the J end by 7 bases, with 7 bases between. The CDR3 is 13 amino acids. From germline, CDR1 is MDHEN and CDR2 SYDVKM. The entry originates in a study of OX40 agonist ivuxolimab in advanced cancers. On the study more broadly: Around 40% of patients had received prior checkpoint inhibitor therapy.

The input for sequencing was CD4+ or CD8+ T cells sorted from blood, taken in a trial of the OX40 agonist ivuxolimab. The TCR was taken from an adult with an advanced solid tumor such as melanoma, head and neck, liver or kidney cancer. The genes are TRBV28 and TRBJ2-2; no reliable D call. The CDR3 loop reads CASSLLTNGELFF. CDR3 nucleotides: TGTGCCAGCAGTTTATTAACTAACGGGGAGCTGTTTTTT.